This record covers a single T cell receptor beta chain. Its antigen is undetermined. This sample was taken from a study of post-analysis software for immune sequencing data. Notes on the study in general: About five TRBV segments appeared more often in patients than in controls, and TRBV5-6, TRBV5-1 and TRBV20-1 were among these.

V was cut by 6 bases and J by 1 base, with 9 bases left in between. The CDR3 is made up of 13 amino acids. Germline loops: CDR1 MNHEY, CDR2 SMNVEV (reference sequence). cDNA libraries of TCR beta carried unique molecular identifiers. One entry per CDR3 protein, called by TCRdb with MiXCR from the PCR reads. This sample has roughly 870,000 distinct CDR3 sequences, with 53% found just once. V usage is TRBV27 and J usage is TRBJ1-1, with unresolved D. Material for sequencing was blood. The clonotype comes from a girl under 18 with multiple sclerosis. The CDR3 sequence: CASRNRENTEAFF. The CDR3 nucleotides are TGTGCCAGCAGGAATCGAGAGAACACTGAAGCTTTCTTT.